This is a list of T cell receptor beta chains from one sample in a study of cytomegalovirus exposure and HLA in healthy donors. Sequenced by immunoSEQ multiplex PCR; TCRdb stores in-frame clones only, minus some. The repertoire holds more than 200,000 clones, roughly 87% seen once, with 12% in the top ten. Sequenced material: PBMCs. All receptors come from a man aged 18 to 29 in good health and CMV-seropositive. Each CDR3 is given with its conserved first and last residue. A D gene is named only where the DNA matches it firmly. Some rows have no size entry. The others give once, few or many, or a class for an expanded clone.

abundance	v_gene	j_gene	d_gene	CDR3nt	CDR3aa
-	TRBV4-1	TRBJ2-7	TRBD2	TGCGCCAGCAGCCAAGAGACTAGCGGGATCTACGAGCAGTACTTC	CASSQETSGIYEQYF
few	TRBV28	TRBJ1-4	-	TGTGCCAGCAGTTGGGGCCTTAATGAAAAACTGTTTTTT	CASSWGLNEKLFF
-	TRBV5-8	TRBJ2-5	TRBD1	TGTGCCAGCAGCCTGAGGACAGGGGGCCAAGAGACCCAGTACTTC	CASSLRTGGQETQYF
-	TRBV11-2	TRBJ2-5	TRBD1	TGTGCCAGCAGCTCAGGGGGCGTAGAGACCCAGTACTTC	CASSSGGVETQYF
-	TRBV29-1	TRBJ1-2	-	TGCAGCGTTGAAATCCAGGGAGGCTATGGCTACACCTTC	CSVEIQGGYGYTF
-	TRBV18	TRBJ2-5	-	TGTGCCAGCTCACCTCGACAAGAGACCCAGTACTTC	CASSPRQETQYF
once	TRBV28	TRBJ2-5	-	TGTGCCAGCAGTTTAGATTCAGGGGGGCAAGAGACCCAGTACTTC	CASSLDSGGQETQYF
-	TRBV27	TRBJ2-1	-	TGTGCCAGCAGTTTAGGGGGGAATGAGCAGTTCTTC	CASSLGGNEQFF
-	TRBV28	TRBJ2-7	-	TGTGCCAGCATCCAGGGGGGGGTGAGGAGCTCCTACGAGCAGTACTTC	CASIQGGVRSSYEQYF
-	TRBV27	TRBJ1-1	TRBD1	TGTGCCAGCCGATATTCAGGGGGCACGAACACTGAAGCTTTCTTT	CASRYSGGTNTEAFF
-	TRBV6-4	TRBJ2-3	TRBD2	TGTGCCAGCAGTGAGGCGGGAGGGACAGATACGCAGTATTTT	CASSEAGGTDTQYF
-	TRBV5-1	TRBJ2-7	TRBD1	TGCGCCAGCAGCTTGGACCCAGGGGGCTCCTACGAGCAGTACTTC	CASSLDPGGSYEQYF
-	TRBV19	TRBJ1-1	-	TGTGCCAGTAGTGTGTCGGGCACTGAAGCTTTCTTT	CASSVSGTEAFF